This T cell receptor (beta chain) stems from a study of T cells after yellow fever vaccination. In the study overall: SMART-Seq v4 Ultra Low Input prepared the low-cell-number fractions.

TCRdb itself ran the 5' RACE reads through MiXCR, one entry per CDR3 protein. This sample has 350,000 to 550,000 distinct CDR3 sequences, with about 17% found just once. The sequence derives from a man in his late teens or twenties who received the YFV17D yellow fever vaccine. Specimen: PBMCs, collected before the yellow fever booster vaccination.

CDR3 protein: CASSSAPEQFF. The CDR3 bases are TGTGCCAGCAGCTCCGCGCCTGAGCAGTTCTTC. V usage is TRBV11-2 and J usage is TRBJ2-1; D unresolved. The CDR3 is 11 residues long. V was cut by 4 bases and J by 9 bases, with 7 bases left in between. Germline CDR1 reads SGHAT; CDR2 reads FQNNGV.